These 27 T cell receptor beta chains were sequenced from one sample in a study of blood T cell repertoires in COVID-19. Clones were read by immunoSEQ multiplex PCR, and TCRdb kept only the in-frame ones, dropping some. The sample includes 140,000 to 150,000 clones, 88% seen only once; the top ten take 1.2%. Material for sequencing was PBMCs or T cells enriched from blood (not recorded which). All receptors derive from a woman in her twenties or thirties with acute COVID-19.

This chain links TRBV27 with TRBJ1-2, with a possible D match to TRBD1 (6 bases). This CDR3 comprises 16 residues. Per germline, CDR1 MNHEY and CDR2 SMNVEV (reference sequence). Trimming took off 5 bases at V and 6 bases at J, with 22 bases between the two ends. The chain's CDR3 is CASSKQGFGTSDGYTF. The CDR3 bases are TGTGCCAGCAGTAAACAGGGTTTCGGGACGTCGGATGGCTACACCTTC.

The V gene is TRBV19, the J gene TRBJ2-7; 8 bases line up with TRBD2. There are 16 residues in the CDR3. CDR1 is LNHDA, CDR2 SQIVND, per germline (reference sequence). Trimming at V came to 5 bases and at J to 6 bases, leaving 15 bases not matched to a gene. The CDR3 bases are TGTGCCAGTAGTTCCTTAACCGGGACTAGAAGTAGCGAGCAGTACTTC. Protein sequence: CASSSLTGTRSSEQYF.

CDR3 sequence (DNA): TGTGCCAGCAGCTTGACAACAGGGGGGGGACTATACTACAATGAGCAGTTCTTC. This encodes CASSLTTGGGLYYNEQFF. The V and J genes are TRBV5-8 and TRBJ2-1; TRBD1 is a possible D gene (8 bases). The ends were cut back, 1 base at V and 3 bases at J, with 20 bases in the middle. CDR3 length: 18 amino acids. Germline CDR1 and CDR2: SGHTS and YDEGEE. Combining the CDR3 with reference TRBV5-8 and TRBJ2-1 gives the whole variable domain EAGVTQSPTHLIKTRGQQATLRCSPISGHTSVYWYQQALGLGLQFLLWYDEGEERNRGNFPPRFSGRQFPNYSSELNVNALELEDSALYLCASSLTTGGGLYYNEQFFGPGTRLTVL.

This clone has just one count. V is TRBV11-1 and J is TRBJ1-2; a weak D match, TRBD1 (5 bases). V gave up 1 base and J gave up 1 base, with 13 bases separating them. Germline CDR1 reads SGHAT; CDR2 reads FQDESV (reference sequence). CDR3 length: 16 residues. Written as DNA, the CDR3 is TGTGCCAGCAGCTTAGGGTCCGGACACTTTAACTATGGCTACACCTTC. This translates into CASSLGSGHFNYGYTF.

The chain joins TRBV28 to TRBJ2-5; TRBD2 matches 10 bases. J was trimmed by 2 bases and V by 3 bases; bases with no gene match: 18. CDR1 and CDR2 (germline): MDHEN, SYDVKM. This CDR3 is 20 amino acids long. The CDR3 coding sequence is TGTGCCAGCAGTTTTGGTTTCTTGTGGACTAGCGGTTATCAACAAGAGACCCAGTACTTC. It is translated as CASSFGFLWTSGYQQETQYF.

This clone was seen a few times. V is TRBV5-1 and J is TRBJ1-5; D is unclear. Germline CDR1 SGHRS, CDR2 YFSETQ. The V end lost 0 bases, the J end lost 2 bases, and 9 bases lay between the germline ends. This CDR3 has 15 amino acids. CDR3 sequence (DNA): TGCGCCAGCAGCTTGGATGGGCAGCGCAATCAGCCCCAGCATTTT. Encoded protein: CASSLDGQRNQPQHF.

The gene calls are TRBV28 and TRBJ2-3; D gene uncertain. Trimming removed 3 bases at V and 4 bases at J, with 8 bases between. Germline loops: CDR1 MDHEN, CDR2 SYDVKM. The CDR3 is 13 amino acids. The CDR3 bases are TGTGCCAGCAGTTTGATCACAGCAGATACGCAGTATTTT. Its protein product is CASSLITADTQYF.

The chain employs TRBV12-3 or TRBV12-4 and TRBJ2-7; TRBD2 might be the D (6 bases). The V and J ends lost 5 bases and 6 bases respectively, with 11 bases between them. This CDR3 has 12 residues. CDR3 coding DNA: TGTGCCAGCAGTCCTGGAGGGTTCGAGCAGTACTTC. Its translation is CASSPGGFEQYF.

The chain carries TRBV28 and TRBJ1-2; TRBD1 might be the D (5 bases). The CDR3 has 13 residues. CDR1 and CDR2 (germline): MDHEN, SYDVKM. V lost 8 bases and J lost 2, with 12 bases in between. For the CDR3, the DNA is TGTGCCAGCGGAACGACAGACAACTATGGCTACACCTTC. The encoded protein is CASGTTDNYGYTF.

V and J are TRBV19 and TRBJ1-2, with TRBD1 matching over 7 bases. Trimming removed 8 bases from V and 8 bases from J; junction bases left unmatched: 5. The CDR3 is made up of 11 amino acids. The germline V gene has CDR1 LNHDA and CDR2 SQIVND (reference sequence). The CDR3 spells CASSTGTGYTF. The CDR3 DNA is TGTGCCAGTTCGACAGGGACCGGCTACACCTTC. Using reference TRBV19 and TRBJ1-2 for the parts outside the CDR3, the full variable domain is DGGITQSPKYLFRKEGQNVTLSCEQNLNHDAMYWYRQDPGQGLRLIYYSQIVNDFQKGDIAEGYSVSREKKESFPLTVTSAQKNPTAFYLCASSTGTGYTFGSGTRLTVV.

The gene calls are TRBV28 and TRBJ2-2; 8 bases are shared with TRBD2. The V and J ends lost 5 bases and 6 bases, in that order; junction bases with no gene match: 8. Germline values: CDR1 MDHEN, CDR2 SYDVKM. The CDR3 sequence is 15 residues long. The CDR3 spells CASSLGLAASGELFF. CDR3 nucleotides: TGTGCCAGCAGTCTCGGACTAGCTGCCTCCGGGGAGCTGTTTTTT.

CDR3 DNA: TGCGCCAGTAACCGGGGACAGGGAGAGCCCTACACCTTC. Protein: CASNRGQGEPYTF. The chain uses TRBV5-1 and TRBJ1-2; TRBD1 matches 9 bases. This CDR3 is built from 13 residues. CDR1 is SGHRS, CDR2 YFSETQ, per germline. J lost 10 bases, V lost 8 bases, and 12 bases had no gene match.

The V gene is TRBV29-1, the J gene TRBJ1-2; weak D call: TRBD1 (5 bases). This CDR3 has 13 residues. Germline values: CDR1 SQVTM, CDR2 ANQGSEA. Trimming left V 0 bases short and J 6 bases short, with 11 bases between. This CDR3 is CSVEEDTLDGYTF. The CDR3 region has the DNA TGCAGCGTTGAAGAGGACACGTTGGATGGCTACACCTTC.

The CDR3 loop reads CASSRTGYGYTF. CDR3 in DNA: TGCGCCAGCAGTCGGACAGGATACGGCTACACCTTC. The genes are TRBV4-1 and TRBJ1-2; 7 bases align to TRBD1. V gave up 6 bases and J gave up 8 bases; unmatched junction bases: 6. This CDR3 is built from 12 residues. Germline V lookup: CDR1 MGHRA, CDR2 YSYEKL.

This rearrangement joins TRBV10-3 to TRBJ1-1, with 8 nucleotides matching TRBD1. The CDR3 has 15 amino acids. Germline CDR1 and CDR2: ENHRY and SYGVKD. Germline trimming cut 0 bases from V and 5 bases from J; bases unmatched to any gene: 5. The CDR3, as DNA: TGTGCCATCAGTGAGTCGACAGGGGTTGGGACTGAAGCTTTCTTT. Amino acid sequence: CAISESTGVGTEAFF.

The gene calls are TRBV30 and TRBJ1-2; D is perhaps TRBD1 (5 bases). The CDR3 is 16 residues long. Trimming shortened V by 0 bases and J by 8 bases, and 22 bases separated the two germline ends. Germline V gene lookup returns CDR1 GTSNPN and CDR2 SVGIG (reference sequence). The CDR3 protein is CAWSVTRGRGVVGYTF. CDR3 DNA sequence: TGTGCCTGGAGTGTAACTCGGGGCCGGGGGGTGGTAGGCTACACCTTC.

This clone was counted only a few times. The chain employs TRBV11-2 and TRBJ1-6; D perhaps matches TRBD1 (5 bases). Germline-derived CDR1 and CDR2 are SGHAT and FQNNGV. V was clipped by 4 bases and J by 6 bases, with 13 bases between them. This CDR3 is 15 amino acids long. The CDR3 loop reads CASSSKTGFNSPLHF. The CDR3, as DNA: TGTGCCAGCAGCTCCAAAACAGGTTTTAATTCACCCCTCCACTTT.

The chain combines TRBV7-9 with TRBJ1-1; D is unresolved. CDR3 length: 15 amino acids. From germline, CDR1 is SEHNR and CDR2 FQNEAQ (reference sequence). With 5 bases removed from V and 3 bases from J, the gap between germline ends came to 16 bases. The CDR3 nucleotides are TGTGCCAGCAGCCCAGAGGAGGGTTTTGACACTGAAGCTTTCTTT. This codes for CASSPEEGFDTEAFF. Using reference TRBV7-9 and TRBJ1-1 for the parts outside the CDR3, the full variable domain is DTGVSQNPRHKITKRGQNVTFRCDPISEHNRLYWYRQTLGQGPEFLTYFQNEAQLEKSRLLSDRFSAERPKGSFSTLEIQRTEQGDSAMYLCASSPEEGFDTEAFFGQGTRLTVV.

V gene TRBV7-3 combines with J gene TRBJ2-3, with D unclear. This CDR3 region has 14 residues. Deletions cut 4 bases from V and 4 bases from J, with 12 bases between. Germline V gene lookup returns CDR1 SGHTA and CDR2 FQGTGA. The CDR3, as DNA: TGTGCCAGCAGCTCCCTCCAGGCTTCAGATACGCAGTATTTT. Translating it yields CASSSLQASDTQYF.

The chain carries TRBV4-3 and TRBJ1-2, with D possibly being TRBD1 (6 bases). V dropped 0 bases and J dropped 1 base, with 15 bases sitting between them. CDR1 is LGHNA, CDR2 YSLEER, per germline. This CDR3 is 17 amino acids long. CDR3 sequence: CASSQELTGLNNYGYTF. CDR3 DNA sequence: TGCGCCAGCAGCCAAGAGCTTACAGGGCTAAATAACTATGGCTACACCTTC.

Only a few counts were recorded for this clone. The gene calls are TRBV7-9 and TRBJ2-7; 8 bases line up with TRBD1. Trimming at V came to 3 bases and at J to 7 bases, leaving 8 bases not matched to a gene. The germline V gene has CDR1 SEHNR and CDR2 FQNEAQ (reference sequence). The CDR3 has 14 amino acids. The DNA for the CDR3 is TGTGCCAGCAGCTTTACAGGGGGTCGACGGGAGCAGTACTTC. Its translation: CASSFTGGRREQYF.

This clone was seen a handful of times. The CDR3: CASVRLAGGLNEQFF. Here the CDR3 DNA reads TGTGCCAGCGTTAGACTAGCGGGAGGCCTCAATGAGCAGTTCTTC. V is TRBV6-5 and J is TRBJ2-1, with 13 bases lining up with TRBD2. This CDR3 spans 15 amino acids. Trimming cost V 8 bases and J 6 bases; bases outside gene matches: 7. From germline, CDR1 is MNHEY and CDR2 SVGAGI.

There are many counts of this clone. CDR3 sequence reads: CATSESQGSGANVLTF. DNA for the CDR3: TGTGCCACCAGTGAGTCTCAGGGCTCTGGGGCCAACGTCCTGACTTTC. This chain links TRBV15 with TRBJ2-6, with D possibly matching TRBD1 (5 bases). The V and J ends lost 6 bases and 0 bases respectively, with 12 bases between them. Per the germline V gene, CDR1 is LNHNV and CDR2 is YYDKDF (reference sequence). CDR3 size: 16 residues.

The sample holds a few counts of this clone. The CDR3 coding sequence is TGTGCCAGCAGTTCTTCCCCGACTAGCGGGAAATCCTACGAGCAGTACTTC. Protein: CASSSSPTSGKSYEQYF. The chain is built from TRBV28 and TRBJ2-7; TRBD2 agrees at 11 bases. The V gene's germline CDR1 is MDHEN and CDR2 SYDVKM. There are 17 residues in the CDR3. Losses at the gene ends were 4 bases for V and 1 base for J; bases not matched to a gene: 9.

The CDR3 loop is CASSPLSGYGYTF. In DNA form, the CDR3 reads TGTGCCAGCAGCCCCCTTTCCGGCTATGGCTACACCTTC. The rearrangement joins TRBV7-9 to TRBJ1-2; D gene ambiguous. V was clipped by 5 bases and J by 4 bases, with 11 bases between them. The CDR3 spans 13 residues. Looked up from germline, CDR1 is SEHNR and CDR2 is FQNEAQ (reference sequence).

CDR3 sequence (DNA): TGTGCCAGCACCAGGGGCCATTCGGCAGATGGCTACACCTTC. Translation gives CASTRGHSADGYTF. The J gene is TRBJ1-2, the V gene TRBV6-5; D possibly corresponds to TRBD1 (6 bases). The CDR3 sequence is 14 residues long. Looked up from germline, CDR1 is MNHEY and CDR2 is SVGAGI. V dropped 7 bases and J dropped 6 bases, with 18 bases sitting between them.

This rearrangement joins TRBV24-1 to TRBJ1-2; perhaps TRBD1 as D (6 bases). Germline CDR1 and CDR2: KGHDR and SFDVKD. The CDR3 runs 12 residues. V shed 4 bases and J shed 10 bases, with 12 bases lying between them. CDR3 nucleotides: TGTGCCACCAGTGACTCCGACAGGTACTACACCTTC. The encoded protein is CATSDSDRYYTF.